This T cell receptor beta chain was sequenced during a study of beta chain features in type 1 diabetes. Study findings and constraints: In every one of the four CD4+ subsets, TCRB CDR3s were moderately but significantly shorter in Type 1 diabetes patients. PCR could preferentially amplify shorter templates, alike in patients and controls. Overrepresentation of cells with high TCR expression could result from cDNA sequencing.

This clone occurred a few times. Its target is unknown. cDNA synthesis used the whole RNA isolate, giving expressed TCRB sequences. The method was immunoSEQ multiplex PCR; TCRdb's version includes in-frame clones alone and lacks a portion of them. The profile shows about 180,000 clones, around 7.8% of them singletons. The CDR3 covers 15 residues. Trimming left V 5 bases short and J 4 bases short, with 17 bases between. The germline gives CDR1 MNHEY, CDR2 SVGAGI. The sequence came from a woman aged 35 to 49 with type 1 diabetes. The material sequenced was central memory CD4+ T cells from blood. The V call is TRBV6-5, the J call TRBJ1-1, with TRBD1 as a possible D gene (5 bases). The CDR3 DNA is TGTGCCAGCAGTGGACCGGGGGAAGGAGGCACTGAAGCTTTCTTT. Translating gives CASSGPGEGGTEAFF.